The rows below give T cell receptor beta chains drawn from one sample of a study of cytomegalovirus exposure and HLA in healthy donors. The data were produced by immunoSEQ multiplex PCR, yet TCRdb's version contains in-frame clones alone and is incomplete. Here the sample spans about 170,000 clones, approximately 78% being singletons. Sequencing was carried out using PBMCs. The receptor source for this set is a male donor in good health and CMV-seronegative. The CDR3 runs from the conserved cysteine through the conserved F or W.

v_gene: TRBV9
j_gene: TRBJ1-1
CDR3aa: CASSLTQGFGTEAFF

v_gene: TRBV4-3
j_gene: TRBJ1-2
CDR3aa: CASSQGTGNYGYTF

v_gene: TRBV6-5
j_gene: TRBJ2-7
CDR3aa: CASSYGQGISYEQYF

v_gene: TRBV7-9
j_gene: TRBJ2-7
CDR3aa: CSSSLGGYEQYF

v_gene: TRBV28
j_gene: TRBJ1-2
CDR3aa: CASSLTERPNYGYTF

v_gene: TRBV5-5
j_gene: TRBJ2-2
CDR3aa: CASSLLLSGAGELFF

v_gene: TRBV29-1
j_gene: TRBJ2-2
CDR3aa: CSVESGIGELFF

v_gene: TRBV6-1
j_gene: TRBJ2-3
CDR3aa: CASSVLQGGTDTQYF

v_gene: TRBV4-2
j_gene: TRBJ2-3
CDR3aa: CASSQEIGIAGEDADTQYF

v_gene: TRBV4-2
j_gene: TRBJ2-2
CDR3aa: CASSQDTGGRAGELFF

v_gene: TRBV28
j_gene: TRBJ2-3
CDR3aa: CASGGGPRANTQYF

v_gene: TRBV6-6
j_gene: TRBJ2-7
CDR3aa: CASSYRQFHEQYF

v_gene: TRBV7-7
j_gene: TRBJ2-5
CDR3aa: CASSSTPGGKETQYF

v_gene: TRBV15
j_gene: TRBJ1-1
CDR3aa: CATSRAVGAIGMNTEAFF

v_gene: TRBV6-1
j_gene: TRBJ2-7
CDR3aa: CASQSPGTGIHEQYF

v_gene: TRBV27
j_gene: TRBJ1-2
CDR3aa: CASGPTGVGGYTF

v_gene: TRBV4-3
j_gene: TRBJ2-7
CDR3aa: CASSLQDPHEQYF

v_gene: TRBV9
j_gene: TRBJ2-3
CDR3aa: CASSAKFAGTDTQYF

v_gene: TRBV29-1
j_gene: TRBJ2-7
CDR3aa: CSVRGREEYEQYF

v_gene: TRBV19
j_gene: TRBJ2-1
CDR3aa: CASSIGALAGASYNEQFF

v_gene: TRBV5-8
j_gene: TRBJ2-7
CDR3aa: CASSLTARGHEQYF

v_gene: TRBV5-4
j_gene: .
CDR3aa: CASSQGQNNEQYF

v_gene: TRBV6-5
j_gene: TRBJ2-5
CDR3aa: CASTQGETQYF

v_gene: TRBV5-1
j_gene: TRBJ2-2
CDR3aa: CASSLVAGAHTGELFF

v_gene: TRBV5-1
j_gene: TRBJ1-3
CDR3aa: CASSLVGQGEPSGNTIYF

v_gene: TRBV25-1
j_gene: TRBJ1-6
CDR3aa: CASTGGAWNSPLHF

v_gene: TRBV19
j_gene: TRBJ2-1
CDR3aa: CASSQGGQEGVFF

v_gene: TRBV9
j_gene: TRBJ2-3
CDR3aa: CASSRVTDTQYF

v_gene: TRBV4-3
j_gene: TRBJ1-1
CDR3aa: CASSQDVRTGQNTEAFF

v_gene: TRBV18
j_gene: TRBJ2-2
CDR3aa: CASSPRPAGGSNTGELFF

v_gene: TRBV4-1
j_gene: TRBJ1-2
CDR3aa: CASSQESQVIYGYTF

v_gene: TRBV7-8
j_gene: TRBJ1-1
CDR3aa: CASSSDRGISAFF

v_gene: TRBV7-2
j_gene: TRBJ1-4
CDR3aa: CASSLDRWNEKLFF

v_gene: TRBV4-1
j_gene: TRBJ2-1
CDR3aa: CASSQLLHGTGGSDEQFF

v_gene: TRBV6-1
j_gene: TRBJ2-1
CDR3aa: CASSEASGAGSNEQFF

v_gene: TRBV5-1
j_gene: TRBJ2-1
CDR3aa: CASSNGSSYNEQFF

v_gene: TRBV5-1
j_gene: TRBJ2-7
CDR3aa: CASSLGLAGGHKREQYF

v_gene: TRBV6-5
j_gene: TRBJ2-2
CDR3aa: CASRILATGTGELFF

v_gene: TRBV19
j_gene: TRBJ2-7
CDR3aa: CASSMDRGLEQYF

v_gene: TRBV19
j_gene: TRBJ2-7
CDR3aa: CASSSGTGVTHEQYF

v_gene: TRBV16
j_gene: TRBJ1-2
CDR3aa: CASSQSQRYRDYGYTF

v_gene: TRBV7-6
j_gene: TRBJ1-1
CDR3aa: CASSLVPTGPTWGAFF

v_gene: TRBV9
j_gene: TRBJ2-7
CDR3aa: CASSVAGQVLYEQYF

v_gene: TRBV5-4
j_gene: TRBJ2-5
CDR3aa: CASTQSSGALQETQYF

v_gene: TRBV5-1
j_gene: TRBJ1-5
CDR3aa: CASSLGGGQPQHF

v_gene: TRBV5-1
j_gene: TRBJ2-7
CDR3aa: CASSYSGPPYEQYF

v_gene: TRBV7-9
j_gene: TRBJ1-1
CDR3aa: CASSNQRDRGPEAFF

v_gene: TRBV15
j_gene: TRBJ2-3
CDR3aa: CATSSYSASTDTQYF

v_gene: TRBV7-9
j_gene: TRBJ1-4
CDR3aa: CASSLGGGNEKLFF

v_gene: TRBV30
j_gene: TRBJ1-5
CDR3aa: CAWNDRMNQPQHF

v_gene: TRBV9
j_gene: TRBJ1-2
CDR3aa: CASSGLGAGYGYTF

v_gene: TRBV5-1
j_gene: TRBJ1-2
CDR3aa: CASSLEGSYGYTF

v_gene: TRBV7-2
j_gene: TRBJ1-3
CDR3aa: CASSSSQGTGNTIYF

v_gene: TRBV9
j_gene: TRBJ2-7
CDR3aa: CASSESGGVGFQYF